This is a list of T cell receptor beta chains from one sample in a study of post-analysis software for immune sequencing data. TCRdb independently ran MiXCR on the PCR reads; one entry per CDR3 protein. The sample records fewer than 850,000 distinct CDR3 sequences, 25% to 30% being singletons. The source material was blood. The receptors were sampled from a girl aged 5 to 17 with multiple sclerosis. The CDR3 runs from the conserved cysteine through the conserved F or W. Each record gives: clone size, D gene, J gene, V gene, CDR3 DNA, CDR3 protein. A D gene is named only where the DNA matches it firmly. Clone size is given for some rows only: seen once, a few or many times, or a class if the clone is expanded.

many | - | TRBJ2-7 | TRBV12-3/TRBV12-4 | TGTGCCAGCAGTTTCACAGGGATGTACGAGCAGTACTTC | CASSFTGMYEQYF
- | - | TRBJ1-2 | TRBV4-3 | TGCGCCAGCAGCCAAGATCTAGGGCGCGGCTACACCTTC | CASSQDLGRGYTF
few | - | TRBJ1-1 | TRBV7-9 | TGTGCCAGCAGGATCCGGGAATTGAACACTGAAGCTTTCTTT | CASRIRELNTEAFF
- | - | TRBJ2-1 | TRBV4-1 | TGCGCCAGCAGCTCGCGGCTAGCGTCGGGCAATGAGCAGTTCTTC | CASSSRLASGNEQFF
few | - | TRBJ2-5 | TRBV29-1 | TGCAGCGTTGGTAGGGACCGAGAGACCCAGTACTTC | CSVGRDRETQYF
- | - | TRBJ1-1 | TRBV13 | TGTGCCAGCAGCCTTACCTTGGAGGTAAACACTGAAGCTTTCTTT | CASSLTLEVNTEAFF
- | TRBD2 | TRBJ2-5 | TRBV20-1 | TGCAGTGCTAGTATTCCCAGCGGGGGGGCAGGGAAGACCCAGTACTTC | CSASIPSGGAGKTQYF
- | TRBD2 | TRBJ2-5 | TRBV27 | TGTGCCAGCAGTTTGACACTAGCGGACCAAGAGACCCAGTACTTC | CASSLTLADQETQYF
few | - | TRBJ2-1 | TRBV3-1 | TGTGCCAGCAGCCAAGACTCAGCCCAAAGCTCCTACAATGAGCAGTTCTTC | CASSQDSAQSSYNEQFF
- | - | TRBJ2-7 | TRBV28 | TGTGCCAGCAGTCTCGGGACCCCTACCTACGAGCAGTACTTC | CASSLGTPTYEQYF
- | - | TRBJ2-1 | TRBV5-1 | TGCGCCAGCAGCCCGCGAGCTGGAGACAATGAGCAGTTCTTC | CASSPRAGDNEQFF
few | - | TRBJ2-3 | TRBV6-5 | TGTGCCAGCAGTTACTCGGGTCCCATTGGGGCAGATACGCAGTATTTT | CASSYSGPIGADTQYF
- | TRBD1 | TRBJ2-7 | TRBV20-1 | TGCAGTGCTACCCCCGTGACAGGGGGCTACGAGCAGTACTTC | CSATPVTGGYEQYF
few | - | TRBJ2-1 | TRBV27 | TGTGCCAGCAGTTCGCGTACAGAACCTTGGGAGCAGTTCTTC | CASSSRTEPWEQFF
- | TRBD1 | TRBJ1-5 | TRBV7-2 | TGTGCCAGCAGCCCGGAGGGGGCCGTCGGCAATCAGCCCCAGCATTTT | CASSPEGAVGNQPQHF
- | - | TRBJ1-2 | TRBV9 | TGTGCCAGCAGCGTAGGTAGTGCTCCTTACTATGGCTACACCTTC | CASSVGSAPYYGYTF
few | - | TRBJ1-5 | TRBV2 | TGTGCCAGCAACCTAGGAATTCAGCCCCAGCATTTT | CASNLGIQPQHF
- | - | TRBJ2-5 | TRBV7-2 | TGTGCCAGCAGCTTAGCTCTCGGGAGAGGTTTTGAGACCCAGTACTTC | CASSLALGRGFETQYF
- | TRBD2 | TRBJ2-1 | TRBV13 | TGTGCCAGCAGCTCGACTGGCGGGAGAGCCAGTCTAAGTGAGCAGTTCTTC | CASSSTGGRASLSEQFF
- | - | TRBJ1-1 | TRBV20-1 | TGCAGTGCTGGAGACCTCTGGGACACTGAAGCTTTCTTT | CSAGDLWDTEAFF
few | - | TRBJ2-1 | TRBV20-1 | TGCAGTGCTTATCAGATGGGCAATGAGCAGTTCTTC | CSAYQMGNEQFF
- | TRBD1 | TRBJ1-2 | TRBV27 | TGTGCCAGCAGTTTTCGAAGGGGGCGCCAAGACTATGGCTACACCTTC | CASSFRRGRQDYGYTF
few | - | TRBJ1-6 | TRBV27 | TGTGCCAGCAGTTTACGTTGGCAGGGGTTAAGCTCCTATAATTCACCCCTCCACTTT | CASSLRWQGLSSYNSPLHF
- | - | TRBJ2-3 | TRBV6-5 | TGTGCCAGCAGTTACGGATTTCGGCAGATTCCAGATTCGCAGTATTTT | CASSYGFRQIPDSQYF
few | TRBD1 | TRBJ1-1 | TRBV5-6 | TGTGCCAGCAGCGGCGAACAGGGGATCCAGAACACTGAAGCTTTCTTT | CASSGEQGIQNTEAFF
- | TRBD1 | TRBJ1-6 | TRBV7-6 | TGTGCCAGCAGCCCCGGGACAGGGTACGATAATTCACCCCTCCACTTT | CASSPGTGYDNSPLHF
- | - | TRBJ1-1 | TRBV20-1 | TGCAGTGCTAGAATTGGGGGCTTACGGACTGAAGCTTTCTTT | CSARIGGLRTEAFF
few | - | TRBJ1-2 | TRBV9 | TGTGCCAGCAGCGCCTGGTCGGAAGGCTACACCTTC | CASSAWSEGYTF
once | - | TRBJ1-6 | TRBV12-3/TRBV12-4 | TGTGCCAGCAGCTCCGGCGGGGGCCTCAATTCACCCCTCCACTTT | CASSSGGGLNSPLHF
- | - | TRBJ2-7 | TRBV9 | TGTGCCAGCAGCGTAAGGCCTTCCTACGAGCAGTACTTC | CASSVRPSYEQYF
- | - | TRBJ2-1 | TRBV5-4 | TGTGCCAGCAGCTTGGGCAGGGGAAAAGACAATGAGCAGTTCTTC | CASSLGRGKDNEQFF
- | TRBD2 | TRBJ2-3 | TRBV20-1 | TGCAGTGCTAGGGGGCCTAGCGGGCTACGCACAGATACGCAGTATTTT | CSARGPSGLRTDTQYF
many | - | TRBJ2-5 | TRBV7-2 | TGTGCCAGCAGCTTAGAGGCGGTAGTAGAGACCCAGTACTTC | CASSLEAVVETQYF
- | - | TRBJ1-4 | TRBV12-3/TRBV12-4 | TGTGCCAGCACCCCGGAGATGGCGCCGGGGGCAGCTAATGAAAAACTGTTTTTT | CASTPEMAPGAANEKLFF
- | - | TRBJ1-2 | TRBV13 | TGTGCCAGCAGCAAAGTGGAGGTCGGCCCCTATGGCTACACCTTC | CASSKVEVGPYGYTF
few | TRBD2 | TRBJ2-1 | TRBV7-9 | TGTGCCAGCAGCTACGGGGGACTAGTTTTATACAATGAGCAGTTCTTC | CASSYGGLVLYNEQFF
- | - | TRBJ2-1 | TRBV7-9 | TGTGCCAGCAGTGATTTGTTCTACAATGAGCAGTTCTTC | CASSDLFYNEQFF
- | - | TRBJ1-2 | TRBV29-1 | TGCAGCGTTGAAGATCGATCCGGACTCTATGGCTACACCTTC | CSVEDRSGLYGYTF
- | - | TRBJ2-1 | TRBV20-1 | TGCAGTGCTAGTGACCCCCGCGGTAGCTCCTACAATGAGCAGTTCTTC | CSASDPRGSSYNEQFF
- | - | TRBJ2-7 | TRBV21-1 | TGTGCCAGCAGCAAAAGGGGTTCTGGGACACCTACCTACGAGCAGTACTTC | CASSKRGSGTPTYEQYF
- | - | TRBJ2-1 | TRBV10-3 | TGTGCCATCAGGGAGGAGGTGAGCTCCTACAATGAGCAGTTCTTC | CAIREEVSSYNEQFF
many | TRBD1 | TRBJ2-7 | TRBV29-1 | TGCAGCGCCCGGACAGGGGCCAACGAGCAGTACTTC | CSARTGANEQYF
- | TRBD2 | TRBJ2-1 | TRBV11-2 | TGTGCCAGCAGCCCACGGACTAGCGTGGGTAGGAATGAGCAGTTCTTC | CASSPRTSVGRNEQFF
- | - | TRBJ2-7 | TRBV20-1 | TGCAGGGCTGATCGCTCCTACGAGCAGTACTTC | CRADRSYEQYF
few | - | TRBJ2-1 | TRBV2 | TGTGCCAGCCCCCTTCAGGGTAACAATGAGCAGTTCTTC | CASPLQGNNEQFF
- | - | TRBJ1-2 | TRBV4-3 | TGCGCCAGCAGCCAAGATCGAACAGGACGGGGCTACACCTTC | CASSQDRTGRGYTF
- | - | TRBJ2-1 | TRBV13 | TGTGCCAGCAGCTCCCCTGGCCCACTAACTTGGGCGGGGGCCTCGGATGAGCAGTTCTTC | CASSSPGPLTWAGASDEQFF
- | - | TRBJ2-4 | TRBV2 | TGTGCCAGCCACGGGGCGGGGGCAGACATTCAGTACTTC | CASHGAGADIQYF
- | TRBD2 | TRBJ2-1 | TRBV7-9 | TGTGCCAGCAGCCCATCAAGCGGGATTAGACCCTACAATAAGCAGTTCTTC | CASSPSSGIRPYNKQFF
- | - | TRBJ2-2 | TRBV6-1 | TGTGCCAGCAGTGAACTGGCAGGGGCGGACACCGGGGAGCTGTTTTTT | CASSELAGADTGELFF
- | TRBD1 | TRBJ1-2 | TRBV9 | TGTGCCAGCAGCGGAGGGACAGATTTCTATGGCTACACCTTC | CASSGGTDFYGYTF
few | - | TRBJ2-1 | TRBV28 | TGTGCCAGCAACCGAGGCTACAATGAGCAGTTCTTC | CASNRGYNEQFF
- | - | TRBJ1-2 | TRBV6-5 | TGTGCCAGCAGTTACTCCGAACAGACCTATGGCTACACCTTC | CASSYSEQTYGYTF
- | TRBD2 | TRBJ2-2 | TRBV15 | TGTGCCACCAGCAGAGATCTTAGCGGGGGGGCAGGAACCGGGGAGCTGTTTTTT | CATSRDLSGGAGTGELFF
- | TRBD2 | TRBJ2-1 | TRBV5-1 | TGCGCCAGCAGCTTTGGCCTAGCGGGACCAGTTGAAGGGGAGCAGTTCTTC | CASSFGLAGPVEGEQFF
- | - | TRBJ2-7 | TRBV6-5 | TGTGCCAGCAGAACCCCAGGTGACTCCTACGAGCAGTACTTC | CASRTPGDSYEQYF
few | - | TRBJ2-7 | TRBV6-6 | TGTGCCAGCAGTTCTACCGGGACACCTTCGCCCTACGAGCAGTACTTC | CASSSTGTPSPYEQYF
- | - | TRBJ2-7 | TRBV28 | TGTGCCAGCAGTTTAAAACGAGAGAGTCTAAACGAGCAGTACTTC | CASSLKRESLNEQYF
- | - | TRBJ2-7 | TRBV5-1 | TGCGCCAGCAGCACAACACCCCGCTACGAGCAGTACTTC | CASSTTPRYEQYF